These 17 T cell receptor beta chains share one sample of origin, sequenced in a study of immune cell composition in non-small cell lung cancer. Clones were sequenced by immunoSEQ multiplex PCR, and TCRdb holds only the in-frame ones, with some missing. The data show roughly 6,700 clones, roughly 70% seen once. The sequencing sample was made of lung tumor tissue. All receptors derive from a human donor with non-small cell lung cancer.

This clone was seen just once. The V call is TRBV28, the J call TRBJ2-7; TRBD2 is a possible D gene (6 bases). CDR3 length equals 14 residues. With 5 bases removed from V and 3 bases from J, the gap between germline ends came to 14 bases. Germline CDR1 and CDR2: MDHEN and SYDVKM. The CDR3 region has the DNA TGTGCCAGCAGTCCCCTAGCGAAGAACTACGAGCAGTACTTC. It yields the protein CASSPLAKNYEQYF.

In its sample, this clone ranks as medium-sized. The chain joins TRBV5-1 to TRBJ1-2; perhaps TRBD1 as D (6 bases). The germline V and J ends were trimmed by 0 bases and 4 bases, with 13 bases remaining between them. The CDR3 contains 15 residues. The germline V gene encodes CDR1 SGHRS and CDR2 YFSETQ. The CDR3 reads CASSLDGQPRYGYTF. Here the CDR3 DNA reads TGCGCCAGCAGCTTGGATGGACAGCCACGCTATGGCTACACCTTC.

The genes are TRBV2 and TRBJ2-1, with a tentative D call TRBD1 (5 bases). Germline values: CDR1 SNHLY, CDR2 FYNNEI. This CDR3 is built from 15 residues. V was pared by 5 bases and J by 2 bases, with 13 bases between. In DNA form, the CDR3 reads TGTGCCAGCAGTCCCAGGGTTGTGGCCTACAATGAGCAGTTCTTC. Encoded protein: CASSPRVVAYNEQFF.

V gene TRBV7-8 combines with J gene TRBJ2-7, with 10 positions matching TRBD1. CDR1 and CDR2 from the germline V gene are SGHVS and FQNEAQ. This CDR3 comprises 15 residues. The V segment lost 5 bases and the J segment 1 base; nucleotides outside the gene matches: 5. DNA of the CDR3: TGTGCCAGCAGCCCCATGGACAGGGGGTCCTACGAGCAGTACTTC. Translated, it gives CASSPMDRGSYEQYF.

The chain recombines TRBV29-1 with TRBJ2-7; 7 bases fit TRBD1. Per germline, CDR1 SQVTM and CDR2 ANQGSEA. V shed 7 bases, J shed 2 bases, and the junction held 5 bases outside the gene matches. The CDR3 covers 12 residues. The CDR3 sequence is CSAQDRPYEQYF. CDR3 sequence (DNA): TGCAGCGCTCAGGACAGGCCCTACGAGCAGTACTTC.

The chain combines TRBV5-1 with TRBJ1-1; D is uncertain. Trimming pared 0 bases from V and 1 base from J, leaving 13 bases between. Germline values: CDR1 SGHRS, CDR2 YFSETQ. The CDR3 contains 16 residues. The CDR3 region is CASSLDGRLSNTEAFF. Written as DNA, the CDR3 is TGCGCCAGCAGCTTGGACGGCAGGCTTTCGAACACTGAAGCTTTCTTT.

This clone was observed a handful of times. The V gene is TRBV5-4, the J gene TRBJ1-2; no clear D. From germline, CDR1 is SGHNT and CDR2 YYREEE (reference sequence). Trimming removed 0 bases from V and 4 bases from J, with 4 bases in between. The CDR3 spans 12 residues. The CDR3 DNA is TGTGCCAGCAGCTTGGACATCTATGGCTACACCTTC. Its translation is CASSLDIYGYTF.

The V and J genes are TRBV7-2 and TRBJ2-6; D is ambiguous. CDR1 and CDR2 from the germline V gene are SGHTA and FQGNSA. CDR3 size: 16 residues. Trimming took 10 bases from V and 3 from J, leaving 19 bases between them. The CDR3 loop is CANVVEEAGGANVLTF. The CDR3 bases are TGTGCCAACGTGGTAGAGGAAGCTGGTGGGGCCAACGTCCTGACTTTC.

This clone is categorized as medium-sized. The chain recombines TRBV5-1 with TRBJ2-7; 7 bases map to TRBD1. Germline CDR1 is SGHRS and CDR2 is YFSETQ. The CDR3 is made up of 14 amino acids. Germline trimming cut 4 bases from V and 6 bases from J; bases unmatched to any gene: 10. The CDR3 nucleotides read TGCGCCAGCAGCAGCCGGGACAGAAGCGCCGAGCAGTACTTC. Protein: CASSSRDRSAEQYF. The full variable domain, completed using reference TRBV5-1 and TRBJ2-7, is KAGVTQTPRYLIKTRGQQVTLSCSPISGHRSVSWYQQTPGQGLQFLFEYFSETQRNKGNFPGRFSGRQFSNSRSEMNVSTLELGDSALYLCASSSRDRSAEQYFGPGTRLTVT.

The chain couples TRBV9 to TRBJ2-3; 12 bases map to TRBD1. Germline V gene lookup returns CDR1 SGDLS and CDR2 YYNGEE. This CDR3 is 18 amino acids long. V lost 1 base to trimming and J lost 1 base; unmatched junction nucleotides: 7. The CDR3 is CASSVTPGTGGRTDTQYF. CDR3 in DNA: TGTGCCAGCAGCGTAACTCCCGGGACAGGGGGCCGCACAGATACGCAGTATTTT.

This chain uses TRBV6-4 with TRBJ2-1; tentatively, D is TRBD2 (6 bases). This CDR3 comprises 15 residues. The V gene lost 2 bases and the J gene lost 8 bases, with 16 bases spanning the gap. The germline V gene has CDR1 MRHNA and CDR2 SNTAGT. DNA for the CDR3: TGTGCCAGCAGTGACCTCTCGGCGGGGATCGATGAGCAGTTCTTC. This translates into CASSDLSAGIDEQFF.

The gene calls are TRBV5-6 and TRBJ2-7; 15 bases agree with TRBD2. The CDR3 length is 19 residues. V lost 1 base to trimming and J lost 2 bases; unmatched junction nucleotides: 10. Per the germline V gene, CDR1 is SGHDT and CDR2 is YYEEEE. The CDR3 sequence is CASSLLGLAGGPMTYEQYF. Written as DNA, the CDR3 is TGTGCCAGCAGCTTGTTGGGACTAGCGGGAGGACCCATGACCTACGAGCAGTACTTC.

This clone has more than one count but fewer than ten. CDR3 sequence (DNA): TGTGCCAGTGCGGACAGGCGAAACACTGAAGCTTTCTTT. It translates to CASADRRNTEAFF. V and J are TRBV19 and TRBJ1-1; 7 bases align to TRBD1. Germline-derived CDR1 and CDR2 are LNHDA and SQIVND (reference sequence). The CDR3 runs to 13 residues. Trimming cost V 8 bases and J 2 bases; bases outside gene matches: 5.

V gene TRBV28 combines with J gene TRBJ2-1; 10 bases are shared with TRBD1. The CDR3 length is 14 residues. The V and J ends lost 8 bases and 9 bases, in that order; junction bases with no gene match: 10. CDR1 is MDHEN, CDR2 SYDVKM, per germline. CDR3 DNA: TGTGCCAGCCGTCTGGGACAGGGGTTGATTGAGCAGTTCTTC. It codes for CASRLGQGLIEQFF.

This rearrangement joins TRBV5-1 to TRBJ2-3; D gene ambiguous. The V end lost 2 bases, the J end lost 2 bases, and 9 bases lay between the germline ends. CDR1 and CDR2 from the germline V gene are SGHRS and YFSETQ. This CDR3 has 14 amino acids. The CDR3 DNA reads TGCGCCAGCAGCTTACGCGGTTACACAGATACGCAGTATTTT. It is translated as CASSLRGYTDTQYF.

The chain carries TRBV2 and TRBJ1-5; 11 bases align to TRBD1. Unmatched junction bases numbered 3, after V lost 6 bases and J lost 5 bases. Germline assignment: CDR1 SNHLY and CDR2 FYNNEI. The CDR3 covers 14 residues. Written as DNA, the CDR3 is TGTGCCAGCAGAAGGGACAGGGGGGATCAGCCCCAGCATTTT. Protein sequence: CASRRDRGDQPQHF.

The chain has TRBV7-9 and TRBJ1-5, with D possibly TRBD1 on 6 matching bases. V lost 5 bases and J lost 3, with 11 bases in between. The CDR3 runs 14 residues. CDR1 is SEHNR, CDR2 FQNEAQ, per germline (reference sequence). The CDR3 DNA sequence: TGTGCCAGCAGCCGGGGGGCCTCCAATCAGCCCCAGCATTTT. It encodes CASSRGASNQPQHF.